The clone carrying this T cell receptor beta chain has only a few counts. No antigen is known for it. The entry originates in a study of beta chain features in type 1 diabetes. Looking at the study overall: The examined sorted cells totaled fewer than 110,000,000 across samples. Points from the study as a whole: Patients with Type 1 diabetes showed moderately but significantly shorter TCRB CDR3s in all four CD4+ subsets.

Investigators reverse transcribed all isolated RNA, so they sequenced expressed TCRB transcripts. Assay: immunoSEQ multiplex PCR; the TCRdb copy retains only in-frame clones and omits some. The sample records a few hundred thousand clones, 13% to 15% being singletons. The clonotype comes from a man aged 25 to 40 with type 1 diabetes. Sequences were obtained from naive CD4+ T cells from blood.

The CDR3 DNA is TGCAGCGCATGGGCAGGTAGCGAGCAGTACTTC. Translation gives CSAWAGSEQYF. The V and J genes are TRBV29-1 and TRBJ2-7; D is undetermined. The V gene lost 7 bases and the J gene lost 6 bases, with 13 bases spanning the gap. This CDR3 is built from 11 residues. CDR1 and CDR2 (germline): SQVTM, ANQGSEA.